A few counts support the clone carrying this TCR beta chain. Its target is not known. Preparation of the TCRbeta library was carried out with unique molecular identifiers. TCRdb re-called the PCR reads through MiXCR, storing one row per CDR3 protein. The sample holds 600,000 to 700,000 distinct CDR3 sequences, around 13% seen once. This sample was included in a study of T-cell reconstitution after alpha-beta-depleted transplantation in children. Study conclusions and caveats: In patients about two months after transplant, alpha-beta T cells reportedly arose from several hundred expanded graft clones. Once a year had passed after transplant, T-cell counts and diversity came mostly from newly produced T cells. Certain patients had high TCRbeta diversity at day 60, and it came from recipient T cells and thymic progenitors that survived.

The input for sequencing was PBMCs, taken before TCRalphabeta/CD19-depleted stem cell transplant. This clonotype was obtained from a girl under 10 years old with congenital amegakaryocytic thrombocytopenia, due to receive a stem cell transplant.

CDR3 region: CSVKRGGGGTEAFF. The CDR3, as DNA: TGCAGCGTTAAGCGGGGCGGCGGTGGCACTGAAGCTTTCTTT. V usage is TRBV29-1 and J usage is TRBJ1-1, with a possible D match to TRBD1 (5 bases). This CDR3 contains 14 residues. CDR1 and CDR2 from the germline V gene are SQVTM and ANQGSEA. V lost 5 bases to trimming and J lost 4 bases, with 17 bases between them.